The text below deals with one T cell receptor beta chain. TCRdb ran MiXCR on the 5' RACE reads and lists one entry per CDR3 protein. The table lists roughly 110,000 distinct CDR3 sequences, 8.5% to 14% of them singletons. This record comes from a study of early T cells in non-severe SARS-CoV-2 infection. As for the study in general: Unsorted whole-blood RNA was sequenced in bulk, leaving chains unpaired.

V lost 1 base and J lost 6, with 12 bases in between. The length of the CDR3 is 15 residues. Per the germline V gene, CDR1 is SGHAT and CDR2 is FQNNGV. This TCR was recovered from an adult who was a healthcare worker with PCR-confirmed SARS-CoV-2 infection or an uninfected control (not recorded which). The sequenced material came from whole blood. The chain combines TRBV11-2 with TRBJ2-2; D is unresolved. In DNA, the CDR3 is TGTGCCAGCAGCTTAGGCTCGCCTTTTTCCGGGGAGCTGTTTTTT. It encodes CASSLGSPFSGELFF. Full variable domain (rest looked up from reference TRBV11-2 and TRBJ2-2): EAGVAQSPRYKIIEKRQSVAFWCNPISGHATLYWYQQILGQGPKLLIQFQNNGVVDDSQLPKDRFSAERLKGVDSTLKIQPAKLEDSAVYLCASSLGSPFSGELFFGEGSRLTVL.